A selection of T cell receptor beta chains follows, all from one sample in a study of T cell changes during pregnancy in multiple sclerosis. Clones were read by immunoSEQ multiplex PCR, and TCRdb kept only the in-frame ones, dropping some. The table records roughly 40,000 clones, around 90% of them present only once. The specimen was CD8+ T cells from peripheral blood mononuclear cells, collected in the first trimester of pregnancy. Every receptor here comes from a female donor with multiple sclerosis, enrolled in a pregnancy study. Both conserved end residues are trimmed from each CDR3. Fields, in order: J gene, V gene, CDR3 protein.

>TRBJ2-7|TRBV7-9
ASSPRDRENEQY
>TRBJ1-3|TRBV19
ASSMRDSWDTIY
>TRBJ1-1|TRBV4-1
ASSQGSTEAF
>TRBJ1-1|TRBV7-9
ASIEGADTEAF
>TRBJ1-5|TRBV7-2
ASSLVGGSSNQPQH
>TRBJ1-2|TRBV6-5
ASSYLQGGYGYT
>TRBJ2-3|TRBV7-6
ASSSPGGGAGDTQY
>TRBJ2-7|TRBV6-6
ASRQGSEQY
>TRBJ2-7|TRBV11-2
ASSRDTSYEQY
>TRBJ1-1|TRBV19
ASGIWKGTEAF
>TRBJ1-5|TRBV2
ASRPDRVTKPQH
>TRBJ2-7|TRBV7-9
ASSSRTGEAYEQY
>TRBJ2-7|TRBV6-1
ASIGGEQY
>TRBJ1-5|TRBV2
ASRGQVGVQPQH
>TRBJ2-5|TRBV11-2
ASSPGQTSQETQY
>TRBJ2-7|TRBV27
ASSLGGATYEQY
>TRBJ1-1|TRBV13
ASSLGRSEAF
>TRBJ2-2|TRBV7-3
ASSLLRGGRSGELF
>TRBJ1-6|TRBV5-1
VGGKLRSVSYNSPLH
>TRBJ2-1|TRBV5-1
ASTPYQGAVNEQF
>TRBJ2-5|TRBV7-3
ASSLGGEETQY
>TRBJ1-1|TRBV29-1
SVEGPLDTEAF
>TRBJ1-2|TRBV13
ASSPGTGGNYGYT
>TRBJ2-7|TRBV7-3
ASSSTGTAGDLPYEQY
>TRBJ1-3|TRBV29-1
SAVGHTIY
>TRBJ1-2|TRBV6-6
ASSYPEGVSGYT
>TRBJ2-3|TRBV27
ASSLIRGIEDTQY
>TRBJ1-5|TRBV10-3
AIDEWVGQPQH
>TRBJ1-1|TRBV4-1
ASSQADRGLGNTEAF
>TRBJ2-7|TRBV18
ASSNLQGGAYEQY
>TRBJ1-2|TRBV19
ASSMGAGVHGYT
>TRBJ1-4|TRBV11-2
ASSSRGQGAEKLF
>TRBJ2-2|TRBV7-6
ASSLGTGAGELF
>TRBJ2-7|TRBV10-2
ATGGQTSSYEQY
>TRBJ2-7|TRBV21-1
ADRQGRSYEQY
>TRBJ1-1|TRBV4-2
ASSQSSSVREAF
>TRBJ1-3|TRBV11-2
ASSLGQSSGNTIY